These 26 T cell receptor beta chains came from one sample sequenced in a study of blood T cell repertoires in COVID-19. Assay: immunoSEQ multiplex PCR; the TCRdb copy retains only in-frame clones and omits some. The sample includes 400,000 to 500,000 clones, 85% to 90% of them seen just once. What was sequenced was PBMCs or T cells enriched from blood (not recorded which). The receptors here all came from a woman aged 35 to 49 who had recovered from COVID-19.

The rearrangement links TRBV4-3 to TRBJ2-2, with D tentatively TRBD2 (7 bases). V lost 0 bases and J lost 1, with 15 bases in between. Germline V gene sequence: CDR1 LGHNA, CDR2 YSLEER. This CDR3 region has 18 residues. The CDR3 sequence: CASSQDTIRGGNTGELFF. CDR3 coding DNA: TGCGCCAGCAGCCAAGATACGATAAGGGGGGGGAACACCGGGGAGCTGTTTTTT.

The chain has TRBV27 and TRBJ2-5; 7 bases fit TRBD1. V lost 0 bases, J lost 3 bases, and 7 bases stayed unmatched. The CDR3 contains 16 residues. Germline V gives CDR1 MNHEY, CDR2 SMNVEV (reference sequence). The CDR3 region is CASSLSAYRGEETQYF. CDR3 nucleotide sequence: TGTGCCAGCAGTTTATCCGCCTACAGGGGAGAAGAGACCCAGTACTTC.

The chain has TRBV30 and TRBJ1-6; D not resolved. This CDR3 comprises 14 residues. The V end lost 2 bases, the J end lost 9 bases, and 14 bases lay between the germline ends. Germline V gene lookup returns CDR1 GTSNPN and CDR2 SVGIG (reference sequence). The CDR3 is CAWSTPGAGSPLHF. The CDR3 coding sequence is TGTGCCTGGAGTACCCCCGGAGCTGGTTCACCCCTCCACTTT.

V usage is TRBV7-9 and J usage is TRBJ1-3; a possible D gene is TRBD1 (5 bases). V gave up 5 bases and J gave up 8 bases, with 16 bases separating them. Looked up from germline, CDR1 is SEHNR and CDR2 is FQNEAQ (reference sequence). The CDR3 runs 14 residues. This chain's CDR3 is CASSLLGGVDTIYF. In nucleotides, the CDR3 is TGTGCCAGCAGCCTCCTGGGGGGGGTAGACACCATATATTTT.

V gene TRBV5-6 combines with J gene TRBJ1-1, with 7 bases matching TRBD1. Per germline, CDR1 SGHDT and CDR2 YYEEEE. V was pared by 8 bases and J by 5 bases, with 12 bases of the junction left unmatched. The CDR3 is 14 amino acids. CDR3 bases: TGTGCCAGTCAAGCAAGGGGGCTGGGTACTGAAGCTTTCTTT. It specifies CASQARGLGTEAFF.

J is TRBJ1-1 and V is TRBV2; D unresolved. Looked up from germline, CDR1 is SNHLY and CDR2 is FYNNEI. Trimming left V 9 bases short and J 9 bases short, with 11 bases between. The CDR3 is 10 residues long. The CDR3 region has the DNA TGTGCCAGGGATGAGGTTAAAGCTTTCTTT. This encodes CARDEVKAFF.

This chain uses TRBV5-4 with TRBJ2-5; 12 nucleotides match TRBD1. Germline CDR1 reads SGHNT; CDR2 reads YYREEE (reference sequence). The CDR3 contains 17 residues. With V trimmed by 0 bases and J by 5 bases, 8 bases remained unmatched. The CDR3 spells CASSLVGTGGAGETQYF. CDR3 nucleotide sequence: TGTGCCAGCAGCTTGGTGGGGACAGGGGGCGCCGGGGAGACCCAGTACTTC.

The V call is TRBV7-2, the J call TRBJ2-1; 7 nucleotides line up with TRBD2. Germline V lookup: CDR1 SGHTA, CDR2 FQGNSA. CDR3 length: 15 residues. Germline trimming cut 3 bases from V and 4 bases from J; bases unmatched to any gene: 6. CDR3 coding DNA: TGTGCCAGCAGCTTGGTTAGCGGGTCGTACAATGAGCAGTTCTTC. Translated: CASSLVSGSYNEQFF. Drawing the rest from reference TRBV7-2 and TRBJ2-1, the complete variable domain is GAGVSQSPSNKVTEKGKDVELRCDPISGHTALYWYRQSLGQGLEFLIYFQGNSAPDKSGLPSDRFSAERTGGSVSTLTIQRTQQEDSAVYLCASSLVSGSYNEQFFGPGTRLTVL.

The chain has TRBV24-1 and TRBJ2-1; 8 bases agree with TRBD1. Germline assignment: CDR1 KGHDR and CDR2 SFDVKD. The CDR3 is 15 residues long. V shed 4 bases and J 9 bases; nucleotides not matched to a gene: 10. Here the CDR3 reads CATSETGGAVSEQFF. The DNA of the CDR3 is TGTGCCACCAGTGAAACAGGGGGAGCTGTCAGTGAGCAGTTCTTC.

This clone came up once. V usage is TRBV9 and J usage is TRBJ1-3; D is unresolved. The V end lost 0 bases, the J end lost 2 bases, and 12 bases lay between the germline ends. This CDR3 has 16 amino acids. Per the germline V gene, CDR1 is SGDLS and CDR2 is YYNGEE. The CDR3, as DNA: TGTGCCAGCAGCGTAGAGCTCTCCTCACCTGGAAACACCATATATTTT. Protein sequence: CASSVELSSPGNTIYF.

This chain uses TRBV30 with TRBJ1-4; 7 nucleotides align to TRBD1. The CDR3 runs to 14 residues. V lost 3 bases to trimming and J lost 4 bases; unmatched junction nucleotides: 5. Germline values: CDR1 GTSNPN, CDR2 SVGIG (reference sequence). For the CDR3, the DNA is TGTGCCTGGAGCCGACAGGGACTTAATGAAAAACTGTTTTTT. It specifies CAWSRQGLNEKLFF. Combining the CDR3 with reference TRBV30 and TRBJ1-4 gives the whole variable domain SQTIHQWPATLVQPVGSPLSLECTVEGTSNPNLYWYRQAAGRGLQLLFYSVGIGQISSEVPQNLSASRPQDRQFILSSKKLLLSDSGFYLCAWSRQGLNEKLFFGSGTQLSVL.

The chain employs TRBV15 and TRBJ1-2; D not certain. Per the germline V gene, CDR1 is LNHNV and CDR2 is YYDKDF (reference sequence). With 0 bases removed from V and 5 bases from J, the gap between germline ends came to 4 bases. This CDR3 region has 12 residues. CDR3 protein: CATSRDTYGYTF. DNA of the CDR3: TGTGCCACCAGCAGAGATACTTATGGCTACACCTTC.

J is TRBJ1-5 and V is TRBV6-5; 10 bases align to TRBD1. The V gene end was trimmed by 2 bases and the J gene end by 7 bases; junction bases not matched to a gene: 5. CDR1 and CDR2 from the germline V gene are MNHEY and SVGAGI. This CDR3 comprises 15 residues. CDR3 DNA: TGTGCCAGCAGTTACCTGGGACAGGGGAACCAGCCCCAGCATTTT. It specifies CASSYLGQGNQPQHF.

This sequence joins TRBV4-3 and TRBJ1-2; TRBD1 is a possible D gene (5 bases). Germline V gene lookup returns CDR1 LGHNA and CDR2 YSLEER. Trimming removed 0 bases at V and 7 bases at J, with 15 bases between. CDR3 size: 15 residues. The CDR3 region has the DNA TGCGCCAGCAGCCAAGATGTGAAAGGGGTTCGTGGCTACACCTTC. It codes for CASSQDVKGVRGYTF.

V gene TRBV27 combines with J gene TRBJ2-5; TRBD2 might be the D (6 bases). CDR1 and CDR2 from the germline V gene are MNHEY and SMNVEV (reference sequence). The CDR3 loop spans 13 amino acids. Trimming removed 1 base from V and 3 bases from J, with 6 bases in between. As DNA, the CDR3 is TGTGCCAGCAGTTTATGGGGGGAAGAGACCCAGTACTTC. Protein sequence: CASSLWGEETQYF.

The V call is TRBV7-2, the J call TRBJ2-7, with D maybe TRBD2 (6 bases). The CDR3 extends over 14 amino acids. CDR1 and CDR2 (germline): SGHTA, FQGNSA. Trimming stripped 4 bases from V and 5 bases from J, with 15 bases between. CDR3 sequence reads: CASSWGGGYDEQYF. The DNA of the CDR3 is TGTGCCAGCAGCTGGGGTGGGGGGTATGACGAGCAGTACTTC.

This chain links TRBV2 with TRBJ1-2, with D unresolved. The germline V gene has CDR1 SNHLY and CDR2 FYNNEI. The CDR3 spans 15 residues. V was clipped by 5 bases and J by 4 bases, with 17 bases between them. The CDR3 region is CASSNPQASGYGYTF. CDR3 DNA: TGTGCCAGCAGTAATCCCCAGGCCTCCGGCTATGGCTACACCTTC.

The rearrangement joins TRBV5-4 to TRBJ2-1, with D possibly matching TRBD1 (6 bases). V lost 6 bases and J lost 3, with 10 bases in between. This CDR3 has 13 residues. Germline CDR1 is SGHNT and CDR2 is YYREEE (reference sequence). The CDR3 DNA reads TGTGCCAGCACCACGGACAGCTACAATGAGCAGTTCTTC. This translates into CASTTDSYNEQFF.

The chain has TRBV6-5 and TRBJ1-6; the D is unclear. V was shortened by 5 bases and J by 14 bases, with 13 bases between the two germline ends. CDR3 size: 12 residues. The germline V gene has CDR1 MNHEY and CDR2 SVGAGI. CDR3 region: CASSNQGSSLHF. The CDR3, as DNA: TGTGCCAGCAGTAACCAAGGGAGTTCCCTCCACTTT.

The chain joins TRBV29-1 to TRBJ1-1; TRBD1 agrees at 8 bases. The length of the CDR3 is 13 residues. With 6 bases clipped from V and 5 bases from J, the junction kept 8 bases outside the gene matches. Germline V gene lookup returns CDR1 SQVTM and CDR2 ANQGSEA. The CDR3 bases are TGCAGCGTGTCAGGGGGCGCGGGGACTGAAGCTTTCTTT. Translation: CSVSGGAGTEAFF.

V gene TRBV2 combines with J gene TRBJ2-5, with 13 bases aligning to TRBD2. V dropped 6 bases and J dropped 4; count of bases not matched to a gene: 5. The CDR3 is 15 amino acids. CDR1 and CDR2 from the germline V gene are SNHLY and FYNNEI. CDR3: CASSLTSGRLETQYF. The CDR3 DNA is TGTGCCAGCAGCCTGACTAGCGGGAGGCTAGAGACCCAGTACTTC.

The genes are TRBV5-1 and TRBJ1-1, with TRBD1 matching over 11 bases. The CDR3 is 15 amino acids. Germline assignment: CDR1 SGHRS and CDR2 YFSETQ. V lost 5 bases to trimming and J lost 4 bases; unmatched junction nucleotides: 7. This CDR3 reads CASSYTGTGGTEAFF. The CDR3 region has the DNA TGCGCCAGCAGTTACACCGGGACAGGGGGCACTGAAGCTTTCTTT.

This sequence joins TRBV4-3 and TRBJ2-2; 14 bases align to TRBD2. Trimming at V came to 5 bases and at J to 5 bases, leaving 4 bases not matched to a gene. Germline V gene sequence: CDR1 LGHNA, CDR2 YSLEER. CDR3 length: 16 amino acids. Written as DNA, the CDR3 is TGCGCCAGCAGCACGGGACTAGCGGGAGTGACCGGGGAGCTGTTTTTT. Its protein is CASSTGLAGVTGELFF.

The chain joins TRBV29-1 to TRBJ1-2, with a tentative D call TRBD1 (6 bases). Germline V gives CDR1 SQVTM, CDR2 ANQGSEA. V lost 7 bases and J lost 0, with 15 bases in between. This CDR3 spans 14 amino acids. The CDR3, as DNA: TGCAGCGGCGGACAGAGAAACACTAACTATGGCTACACCTTC. This translates into CSGGQRNTNYGYTF.

The chain joins TRBV7-9 to TRBJ1-4; D might be TRBD1 (5 bases). Trimming shortened V by 8 bases and J by 10 bases, and 17 bases separated the two germline ends. CDR3 length equals 13 residues. Germline V CDR1 and CDR2: SEHNR, FQNEAQ (reference sequence). The CDR3 bases are TGTGCCAGCTCTTCTAGGGGAACTGGAAAACTGTTTTTT. It is translated as CASSSRGTGKLFF. The complete variable domain, with remaining parts taken from reference TRBV7-9 and TRBJ1-4, reads DTGVSQNPRHKITKRGQNVTFRCDPISEHNRLYWYRQTLGQGPEFLTYFQNEAQLEKSRLLSDRFSAERPKGSFSTLEIQRTEQGDSAMYLCASSSRGTGKLFFGSGTQLSVL.

This clone has more than one count but fewer than ten. This chain links TRBV6-5 with TRBJ2-4; 8 nucleotides line up with TRBD2. J lost 5 bases, V lost 5 bases, and 8 bases had no gene match. Germline V gene data show CDR1 as MNHEY and CDR2 as SVGAGI. This CDR3 contains 15 residues. The CDR3 sequence is CASSPRAGGENIQYF. In nucleotides, the CDR3 is TGTGCCAGCAGTCCGCGGGCGGGAGGTGAAAACATTCAGTACTTC.